This entry is about one T cell receptor (beta chain). Its target is not known. The assay was immunoSEQ multiplex PCR, and TCRdb's table has in-frame clones only and misses some. The sample has under 150,000 clones, 90% seen once. Germline V gene sequence: CDR1 MNHEY, CDR2 SVGAGI. Trimming took 8 bases from V and 1 from J, leaving 17 bases between them. This CDR3 comprises 15 residues. These data are taken from a study of T cell responses to AZD1222 COVID-19 vaccine. Study-wide findings and caveats: Of the AZD1222 recipients, only five to seven were seropositive at baseline. Across spike, vaccine-associated CD4 TCRs were found, dominant at 160-218 and 743-854. Donors were largely white British and mainly female; clonal diversity was possibly underestimated.

This material consisted of peripheral blood, taken 28 days after the second AZD1222 dose. V is TRBV6-5 and J is TRBJ1-1, with D perhaps matching TRBD1 (5 bases). The source of this sequence is an adult who received the AZD1222 COVID-19 vaccine. CDR3 protein: CASYRLSVGNTEAFF. The CDR3 DNA sequence: TGTGCCAGCTACAGGCTGAGCGTCGGGAACACTGAAGCTTTCTTT.